The next 13 T cell receptor beta chains were all read from a single sample in a study of cytomegalovirus exposure and HLA in healthy donors. The study ran its PCR with 60 Vbeta and 13 Jbeta primers. Some clones are missing from TCRdb's copy, which holds only in-frame ones; the method was immunoSEQ multiplex PCR. Among roughly 60,000 clones listed, approximately 75% were seen once. The sample taken for sequencing was PBMCs. All receptors come from a woman in her thirties or forties in good health and CMV-seropositive.

The gene calls are TRBV5-4 and TRBJ2-1; possibly TRBD2 for D (5 bases). Trimming left V 0 bases short and J 9 bases short, with 16 bases between. Germline lookup yields CDR1 SGHNT and CDR2 YYREEE (reference sequence). This CDR3 is 15 amino acids long. CDR3 in amino acids: CASSLAGVFSGEQFF. CDR3 bases: TGTGCCAGCAGCTTGGCCGGGGTCTTTAGTGGTGAGCAGTTCTTC.

The CDR3 nucleotides are TGTGCCAGCAGGTCCCGGGGTCCCTACGAGCAGTACTTC. It specifies CASRSRGPYEQYF. The V gene is TRBV6-5, the J gene TRBJ2-7, with D perhaps matching TRBD2 (5 bases). This CDR3 contains 13 residues. V was trimmed by 6 bases and J by 2 bases, leaving 11 bases between them. Germline lookup yields CDR1 MNHEY and CDR2 SVGAGI.

The rearrangement joins TRBV9 to TRBJ1-1; 7 positions match TRBD1. V gave up 0 bases and J gave up 2 bases; unmatched junction bases: 4. The CDR3 extends over 15 amino acids. Germline-derived CDR1 and CDR2 are SGDLS and YYNGEE. CDR3 sequence reads: CASSVGQGGNTEAFF. Written as DNA, the CDR3 is TGTGCCAGCAGCGTAGGGCAAGGGGGCAACACTGAAGCTTTCTTT.

The chain recombines TRBV6-5 with TRBJ2-7; D not certain. Germline V gene lookup returns CDR1 MNHEY and CDR2 SVGAGI. The V and J ends lost 4 bases and 0 bases respectively, with 7 bases between them. The CDR3 has 13 amino acids. The CDR3 bases are TGTGCCAGCAGTTGGAGTTCCTCCTACGAGCAGTACTTC. Protein sequence: CASSWSSSYEQYF.

The rearrangement uses TRBV6-1 and TRBJ1-5, with D perhaps TRBD1 (6 bases). Trimming left V 6 bases short and J 0 bases short, with 12 bases between. The CDR3 runs to 15 residues. The germline CDR1 and CDR2 sequences are MNHNS and SASEGT. The CDR3 region has the DNA TGTGCCAGCAGCGAGGACAGAAATAGCAATCAGCCCCAGCATTTT. It encodes CASSEDRNSNQPQHF.

This clone has a single count. The V call is TRBV6-1, the J call TRBJ2-3, with 7 bases lining up with TRBD1. V shed 5 bases, J shed 4 bases, and the junction held 3 bases outside the gene matches. CDR1 MNHNS and CDR2 SASEGT come from the germline V gene. CDR3 length equals 13 residues. The CDR3 reads CASSFQGADTQYF. As DNA, the CDR3 is TGTGCCAGCAGTTTTCAGGGGGCAGATACGCAGTATTTT.

This clone appeared a few times. The chain joins TRBV9 to TRBJ2-6, with 9 nucleotides matching TRBD1. The junction had 13 bases not matched to a gene; V was cut back by 5 bases and J by 4 bases. The CDR3 contains 18 residues. The germline V gene encodes CDR1 SGDLS and CDR2 YYNGEE. CDR3 sequence reads: CASSAGTGSLGGANVLTF. The CDR3 nucleotides are TGTGCCAGCAGTGCCGGGACAGGGTCCCTTGGGGGGGCCAACGTCCTGACTTTC.

The chain is built from TRBV21-1 and TRBJ2-1; no check of the table's D call, TRBD2, against the DNA was made. TRBV21-1 is described as a pseudogene. This CDR3 comprises 15 residues. The CDR3 spells CASSTTSGGSNEQFF. The CDR3 coding sequence is TGTGCCAGCAGCACTACTAGCGGGGGTTCCAATGAGCAGTTCTTC.

The V gene is TRBV4-1, the J gene TRBJ2-7, with 9 bases identical to TRBD1. Trimming removed 6 bases from V and 4 bases from J; junction bases left unmatched: 4. The V gene's germline CDR1 is MGHRA and CDR2 YSYEKL. The CDR3 loop spans 13 amino acids. CDR3 sequence reads: CASRQTGGYEQYF. Written as DNA, the CDR3 is TGCGCCAGCAGGCAGACAGGGGGTTACGAGCAGTACTTC.

The V call is TRBV7-9, the J call TRBJ2-7; D is undetermined. V was cut by 5 bases and J by 6 bases, with 14 bases left in between. This CDR3 region has 13 residues. Per the germline V gene, CDR1 is SEHNR and CDR2 is FQNEAQ (reference sequence). As DNA, the CDR3 is TGTGCCAGCAGCCCCCGACAATCAGGCGAGCAGTACTTC. This sequence encodes CASSPRQSGEQYF.

The chain employs TRBV6-6 and TRBJ1-6; D ambiguous. The CDR3 has 10 amino acids. CDR1 and CDR2 (germline): MNHNY, SVGAGI (reference sequence). V was trimmed by 9 bases and J by 9 bases, leaving 6 bases between them. The CDR3 spells CARSGSPLHF. The CDR3 DNA is TGTGCCAGATCGGGTTCACCCCTCCACTTT.

The chain recombines TRBV11-2 with TRBJ2-7; D might be TRBD1 (7 bases). Deletions cut 5 bases from V and 4 bases from J, with 27 bases between. The V gene's germline CDR1 is SGHAT and CDR2 FQNNGV. The CDR3 covers 18 residues. CDR3 sequence: CASSERWSRGTVIYEQYF. The CDR3 DNA reads TGTGCCAGCAGCGAGCGTTGGAGCCGCGGGACAGTTATTTACGAGCAGTACTTC.

In DNA, the CDR3 is TGCGCCAGCAGCATCTCAGGGGCAGATACGCAGTATTTT. Translated, it gives CASSISGADTQYF. This chain connects TRBV5-1 to TRBJ2-3, with D maybe TRBD1 (6 bases). V gave up 4 bases and J gave up 4 bases, with 10 bases separating them. This CDR3 comprises 13 residues. The germline V gene encodes CDR1 SGHRS and CDR2 YFSETQ.